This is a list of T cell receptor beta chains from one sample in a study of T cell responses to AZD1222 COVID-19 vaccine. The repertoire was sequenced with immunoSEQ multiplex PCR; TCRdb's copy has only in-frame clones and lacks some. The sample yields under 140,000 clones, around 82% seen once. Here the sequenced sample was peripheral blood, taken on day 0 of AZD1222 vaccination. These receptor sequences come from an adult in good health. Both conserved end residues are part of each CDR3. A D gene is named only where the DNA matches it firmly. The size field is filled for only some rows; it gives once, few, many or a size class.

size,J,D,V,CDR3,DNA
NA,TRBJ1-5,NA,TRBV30,CAWTPGERYQPQHF,TGTGCCTGGACCCCAGGGGAAAGGTATCAGCCCCAGCATTTT
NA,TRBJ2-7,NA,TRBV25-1,CASSDSGTGAYEQYF,TGTGCCAGCAGTGACAGCGGGACAGGAGCCTACGAGCAGTACTTC
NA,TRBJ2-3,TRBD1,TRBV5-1,CASSDSGGVADTQYF,TGCGCCAGCAGCGATTCAGGGGGCGTAGCGGATACGCAGTATTTT
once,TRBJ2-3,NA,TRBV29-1,CSVEWGSDTQYF,TGCAGCGTTGAATGGGGTTCAGATACGCAGTATTTT
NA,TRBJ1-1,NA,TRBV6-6,CASSKGNSLNTEAFF,TGTGCCAGTTCCAAAGGGAACAGCTTGAACACTGAAGCTTTCTTT
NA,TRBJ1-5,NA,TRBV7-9,CASSLAAGLGGQPQHF,TGTGCCAGCAGCTTAGCGGCCGGCCTCGGCGGTCAGCCCCAGCATTTT
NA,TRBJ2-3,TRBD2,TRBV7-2,CASSLYSGSKDTQYF,TGTGCCAGCAGCTTATATAGCGGGAGTAAAGATACGCAGTATTTT
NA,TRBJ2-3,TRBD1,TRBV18,CASSLRGPPTDTQYF,TGTGCCAGCTCACTGAGGGGGCCGCCGACAGATACGCAGTATTTT
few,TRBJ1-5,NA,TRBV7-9,CASSQMPGQPQHF,TGTGCCAGCAGCCAAATGCCAGGTCAACCCCAGCATTTT
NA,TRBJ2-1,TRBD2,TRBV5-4,CASSLVSGGRGNEQFF,TGTGCCAGCAGCTTGGTTAGCGGGGGGCGCGGCAATGAGCAGTTCTTC
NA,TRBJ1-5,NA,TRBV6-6,CASSYGGSQPQHF,TGTGCCAGCAGTTACGGCGGCAGTCAGCCCCAGCATTTT
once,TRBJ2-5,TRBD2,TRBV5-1,CASSFTSGGLKTQYF,TGCGCCAGCAGCTTCACTAGCGGGGGGTTAAAGACCCAGTACTTC
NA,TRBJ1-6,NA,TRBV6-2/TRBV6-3,CASSYGGRASPLHF,TGTGCCAGCAGTTACGGGGGCAGGGCCTCACCCCTCCACTTT
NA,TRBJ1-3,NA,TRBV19,CASMLASPGNTIYF,TGTGCCAGTATGTTGGCCTCCCCAGGAAACACCATATATTTT
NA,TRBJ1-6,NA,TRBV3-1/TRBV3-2,CASSNRTGSPLHF,TGTGCCAGCAGCAATCGGACGGGTTCACCCCTCCACTTT
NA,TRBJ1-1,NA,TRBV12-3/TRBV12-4,CASSLGGNTEAFF,TGTGCCAGCAGTCTGGGAGGGAACACTGAAGCTTTCTTT
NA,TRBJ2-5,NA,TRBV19,CASSSLQETQYF,TGTGCCAGTAGTAGTCTCCAAGAGACCCAGTACTTC
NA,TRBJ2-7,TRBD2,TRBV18,CASSRTSSYEQYF,TGTGCCAGCTCGCGGACTAGTTCCTACGAGCAGTACTTC
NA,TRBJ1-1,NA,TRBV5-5,CASSLEGNTEAFF,TGTGCCAGCAGCTTGGAGGGGAACACTGAAGCTTTCTTT
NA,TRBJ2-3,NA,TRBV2,CASRPQGGSTDTQYF,TGTGCCAGCAGACCCCAGGGGGGCAGCACAGATACGCAGTATTTT
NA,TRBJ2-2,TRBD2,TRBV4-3,CASSPAGLAGGTGELFF,TGCGCCAGCAGCCCCGCGGGACTAGCGGGAGGAACCGGGGAGCTGTTTTTT
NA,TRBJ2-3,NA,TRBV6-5,CASSFTGSPTDTQYF,TGTGCCAGCAGTTTCACAGGGAGTCCGACAGATACGCAGTATTTT
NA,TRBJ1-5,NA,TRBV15,CATSRWGSGGEPDSNQPQHF,TGTGCCACCAGCAGGTGGGGTTCGGGGGGCGAGCCGGATAGCAATCAGCCCCAGCATTTT
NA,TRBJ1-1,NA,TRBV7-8,CASSARQPNTEAFF,TGTGCCAGCAGCGCCCGACAGCCGAACACTGAAGCTTTCTTT
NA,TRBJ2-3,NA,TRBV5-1,CASRLGWAGDTQYF,TGCGCCAGCAGGCTTGGGTGGGCCGGGGATACGCAGTATTTT
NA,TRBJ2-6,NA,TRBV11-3,CASSLDGRANSGANVLTF,TGTGCCAGCAGCTTAGACGGCAGGGCTAACTCTGGGGCCAACGTCCTGACTTTC
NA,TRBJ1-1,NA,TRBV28,CASRPTGRSAFF,TGTGCCAGCAGACCGACCGGCAGGTCTGCTTTCTTT
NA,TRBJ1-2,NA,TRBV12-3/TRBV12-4,CASSPQEYGYTF,TGTGCCAGCAGCCCTCAGGAATATGGCTACACCTTC
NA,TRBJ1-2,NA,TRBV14,CASSQEAHPHYGYTF,TGTGCCAGCAGCCAAGAGGCCCACCCCCACTATGGCTACACCTTC
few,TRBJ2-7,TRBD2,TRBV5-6,CASSLTTGTRERYF,TGTGCCAGCAGCTTGACCACCGGGACTAGAGAGAGGTACTTC
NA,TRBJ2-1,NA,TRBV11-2,CAGGGSANSYNEQFF,TGTGCCGGGGGTGGGAGCGCCAATTCCTACAATGAGCAGTTCTTC
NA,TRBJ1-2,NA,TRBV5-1,CASRPQGTNYGYTF,TGCGCCAGCAGGCCTCAGGGAACCAACTATGGCTACACCTTC
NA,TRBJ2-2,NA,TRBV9,CASSVYDSPDTGELFF,TGTGCCAGCAGCGTATATGACAGTCCGGACACCGGGGAGCTGTTTTTT
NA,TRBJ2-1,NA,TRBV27,CASSNSRDTFYNEQFF,TGTGCCAGCAGTAATAGTCGGGACACTTTCTACAATGAGCAGTTCTTC
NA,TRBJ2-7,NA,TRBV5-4,CASSLWQVGSYEQYF,TGTGCCAGCAGCTTGTGGCAGGTGGGGTCCTACGAGCAGTACTTC
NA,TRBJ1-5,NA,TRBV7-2,CASSPGGKRNQPQHF,TGTGCCAGCAGCCCCGGTGGGAAAAGGAATCAGCCCCAGCATTTT
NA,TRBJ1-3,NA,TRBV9,CASSVGEGTGNTIYF,TGTGCCAGCAGCGTAGGGGAGGGGACTGGAAACACCATATATTTT
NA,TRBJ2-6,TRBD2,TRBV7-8,CASSRDSSGSPSGANVLTF,TGTGCCAGCAGCCGAGACTCTAGCGGGAGCCCCTCTGGGGCCAACGTCCTGACTTTC
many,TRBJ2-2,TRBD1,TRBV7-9,CASSPSGTGDTGELFF,TGTGCCAGCAGCCCGTCCGGGACAGGGGACACCGGGGAGCTGTTTTTT
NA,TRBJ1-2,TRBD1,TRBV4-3,CASSQEQGARTYGYTF,TGCGCCAGCAGCCAAGAACAGGGGGCGCGTACCTATGGCTACACCTTC
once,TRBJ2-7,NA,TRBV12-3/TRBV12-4,CASSPRRTYEQYF,TGTGCCAGCAGTCCCCGGAGAACCTACGAGCAGTACTTC
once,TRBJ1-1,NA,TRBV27,CASSFEGLGTEAFF,TGTGCCAGCAGTTTTGAGGGGCTAGGCACTGAAGCTTTCTTT
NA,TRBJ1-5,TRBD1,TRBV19,CASSVRDRGAGNNQPQHF,TGTGCCAGTAGTGTCCGGGACAGGGGGGCTGGGAACAATCAGCCCCAGCATTTT